Listed below are T cell receptor beta chains from one sample, sequenced in a study of shared clonotypes between healthy human individuals. Data came from immunoSEQ multiplex PCR; TCRdb stores just in-frame clones and leaves some out. Among about 1 million clones listed, around 74% were seen once. The sequencing input was memory CD4+ T cells sorted from blood. All receptors come from a man younger than 30 in good health. Each CDR3 is given with its conserved first and last residue. A D gene is named only where the DNA matches it firmly. Expanded clones get a size class; other rows say once, few or many, or leave the size out.

J | V | size | D | DNA | CDR3
TRBJ2-1 | TRBV5-1 | - | - | TGCGCCAGCAGCTTGTCTCGTGTTAACAATGAGCAGTTCTTC | CASSLSRVNNEQFF
TRBJ2-7 | TRBV28 | - | - | TGTGCCAGCAGTCCTCGAGGATACGAGCAGTACTTC | CASSPRGYEQYF
TRBJ2-7 | TRBV4-3 | - | - | TGCGCCAGCAGCCAAGATATGGGTCCATACGAGCAGTACTTC | CASSQDMGPYEQYF
TRBJ1-4 | TRBV5-1 | - | - | TGCGCCAGCAGCTTTACAGGGAGGGGGGCTGCAACTAATGAAAAACTGTTTTTT | CASSFTGRGAATNEKLFF
TRBJ1-1 | TRBV30 | - | - | TGTGCCTGCGGACGGGGGCTAGGTGAAGCTTTCTTT | CACGRGLGEAFF
TRBJ2-3 | TRBV7-2 | once | - | TGTGCCAGCAGCCCAATAGGACGGGCTACAGATACGCAGTATTTT | CASSPIGRATDTQYF
TRBJ1-1 | TRBV5-1 | few | - | TGCGCCAGCAGAAGGGACGTGGGGAACACTGAAGCTTTCTTT | CASRRDVGNTEAFF
TRBJ1-2 | TRBV20-1 | many | - | TGCAGTGCTAGTCATATTTATGGCTACACCTTC | CSASHIYGYTF
TRBJ2-4 | TRBV5-6 | - | - | TGTGCCAGCAGCTTGGCCCAAACACCAGTAGCCAAAAACATTCAGTACTTC | CASSLAQTPVAKNIQYF
TRBJ2-7 | TRBV18 | - | - | TGTGCCAGCTCACGCCCACTGTCCGAGCAGTACTTC | CASSRPLSEQYF
TRBJ1-5 | TRBV21-1 | - | - | TGTGCCAGCAGCAAGGACAGGAGCAATCAGCCCCAGCATTTT | CASSKDRSNQPQHF
TRBJ1-1 | TRBV6-1 | - | - | TGTGCCAGCAGTGCGGCAGGTCGTGAAGCTTTCTTT | CASSAAGREAFF
TRBJ1-4 | TRBV6-1 | few | TRBD1 | TGTGCCAGCAGTGACGGAGGGGGCGGGGAAAAACTGTTTTTT | CASSDGGGGEKLFF
TRBJ2-3 | TRBV10-1 | - | - | TGCGCCAGCAGCCTAGACTCACTGAGCACAGATACGCAGTATTTT | CASSLDSLSTDTQYF
TRBJ2-3 | TRBV5-1 | few | - | TGCGCCAGCACCACAGGGCCCACAGATACGCAGTATTTT | CASTTGPTDTQYF
TRBJ1-6 | TRBV15 | - | TRBD1 | TGTGCCACCAGCAGGTTGGACAGGGCTGGTAATTCACCCCTCCACTTT | CATSRLDRAGNSPLHF